This entry features one T cell receptor (beta chain) sequence. Under the authors' procedure: Nucleated cell counts were estimated from reference gene primer amplification. Data came from immunoSEQ multiplex PCR; TCRdb stores just in-frame clones and leaves some out. V and J calls and clone size follow that table, whereas D and trimming were derived from the DNA. Of 140,000 to 150,000 clones in the sample, about 87% are singletons; the top ten hold about 1.7%. These data are taken from a study of blood T cell repertoires in COVID-19. Whole-study context: Whether acute or convalescent, the COVID-19 samples came from the United States, Italy and Spain. T cells, B-cell-depleted T cells, or PBMCs supplied cDNA or gDNA.

The germline V gene has CDR1 SGHKS and CDR2 YYEKEE (reference sequence). V was pared by 4 bases and J by 4 bases, with 8 bases of the junction left unmatched. The CDR3 contains 16 residues. The source is a woman between 45 and 60 years old with acute or convalescent COVID-19. Material: peripheral blood. The chain employs TRBV5-5 and TRBJ2-2; 9 positions agree with TRBD1. CDR3 sequence: CASSRTGGRGTGELFF. For the CDR3, the DNA is TGTGCCAGCAGCCGTACAGGGGGCAGGGGCACCGGGGAGCTGTTTTTT. Based on the CDR3 plus reference TRBV5-5 and TRBJ2-2, the full variable domain is DAGVTQSPTHLIKTRGQQVTLRCSPISGHKSVSWYQQVLGQGPQFIFQYYEKEERGRGNFPDRFSARQFPNYSSELNVNALLLGDSALYLCASSRTGGRGTGELFFGEGSRLTVL.